Listed here are 25 T cell receptor beta chains from one sample, sequenced in a study of blood T cells in healthy people across ages. Sample-barcoded 5' priming and a J-beta primer mix drove a second PCR of about 6 to 12 cycles. TCRdb fed the 5' RACE reads into MiXCR, producing one record per CDR3 protein. The sample comprises around 970,000 distinct CDR3 sequences, 51% of which are singletons, and over 20% rests with the top ten. The sequenced sample consisted of blood. Receptors were obtained from a woman aged 55-69 years in good health.

This clonotype turned up a few times. The gene calls are TRBV4-1 and TRBJ1-5; no clear D. V was cut by 1 base and J by 1 base, with 11 bases left in between. Germline V CDR1 and CDR2: MGHRA, YSYEKL. This CDR3 contains 16 residues. The CDR3 nucleotides read TGCGCCAGCAGCCAAGCTCGAGACGGGAGCAATCAGCCCCAGCATTTT. It codes for CASSQARDGSNQPQHF.

The CDR3 coding sequence is TGCAGTGCGACAGGACTAGCGGGAGTGTTTGGGGCCAACGTCCTGACTTTC. This codes for CSATGLAGVFGANVLTF. The chain uses TRBV20-1 and TRBJ2-6; 13 bases align to TRBD2. Germline assignment: CDR1 DFQATT and CDR2 SNEGSKA (reference sequence). The CDR3 extends over 17 amino acids. The J segment lost 3 bases and the V segment lost 6 bases, leaving 8 bases of the junction unmatched.

This clonotype was observed a handful of times. The chain is built from TRBV27 and TRBJ2-3; 10 nucleotides align to TRBD2. Germline V gene sequence: CDR1 MNHEY, CDR2 SMNVEV (reference sequence). CDR3 length: 15 residues. Unmatched junction bases numbered 10, after V lost 5 bases and J lost 8 bases. The CDR3 reads CASSVLAGEYVTQYF. The CDR3 DNA is TGTGCCAGCAGTGTGCTAGCGGGAGAGTACGTTACGCAGTATTTT.

This chain links TRBV2 with TRBJ2-5, with D perhaps matching TRBD2 (6 bases). Between the trimmed V and J ends, which lost 4 bases and 5 bases, there was a span of 17 bases. This CDR3 spans 15 amino acids. Germline assignment: CDR1 SNHLY and CDR2 FYNNEI. As DNA, the CDR3 is TGTGCCAGCAGTGGTTTAAGGGGCGCGGGGGAGACCCAGTACTTC. Translation gives CASSGLRGAGETQYF.

The chain employs TRBV7-9 and TRBJ1-1; TRBD1 agrees at 7 bases. J gave up 1 base and V 5 bases, and 10 bases lay outside the gene matches. The CDR3 consists of 16 residues. Germline CDR1 reads SEHNR; CDR2 reads FQNEAQ (reference sequence). The CDR3 loop reads CASSRGPGIRNTEAFF. Here the CDR3 DNA reads TGTGCCAGCAGCAGGGGGCCGGGGATACGGAACACTGAAGCTTTCTTT.

This clonotype was found many times. The chain is built from TRBV7-2 and TRBJ1-2; TRBD1 is a possible D gene (6 bases). The CDR3 covers 16 residues. V lost 5 bases to trimming and J lost 6 bases, with 22 bases between them. Germline CDR1 and CDR2: SGHTA and FQGNSA. The CDR3 nucleotides are TGTGCCAGCAGCCGCCGATCGCAGGGGCTAGGAAATGGCTACACCTTC. Its protein is CASSRRSQGLGNGYTF. Full variable domain (rest looked up from reference TRBV7-2 and TRBJ1-2): GAGVSQSPSNKVTEKGKDVELRCDPISGHTALYWYRQSLGQGLEFLIYFQGNSAPDKSGLPSDRFSAERTGGSVSTLTIQRTQQEDSAVYLCASSRRSQGLGNGYTFGSGTRLTVV.

Written as DNA, the CDR3 is TGCAGTGCTAGAGAAGGGTATCAGCCCCAGCATTTT. Amino acid sequence: CSAREGYQPQHF. This chain links TRBV20-1 with TRBJ1-5; D gene ambiguous. The CDR3 has 12 amino acids. The germline V gene has CDR1 DFQATT and CDR2 SNEGSKA (reference sequence). V lost 0 bases to trimming and J lost 5 bases, with 5 bases between them.

The chain recombines TRBV7-9 with TRBJ1-6; D is unclear. The germline gives CDR1 SEHNR, CDR2 FQNEAQ (reference sequence). The CDR3 is made up of 15 amino acids. V dropped 1 base and J dropped 7 bases, with 11 bases sitting between them. The CDR3 reads CASSLGGDGNSPLHF. The DNA of the CDR3 is TGTGCCAGCAGCTTAGGAGGTGACGGGAATTCACCCCTCCACTTT.

V is TRBV29-1 and J is TRBJ2-5; TRBD1 might be the D (6 bases). CDR3 length: 13 amino acids. CDR1 SQVTM and CDR2 ANQGSEA come from the germline V gene. Deletions cut 7 bases from V and 5 bases from J, with 17 bases between. Here the CDR3 DNA reads TGCAGCGCCAAAACGGACAGCTTCGAGACCCAGTACTTC. Its protein product is CSAKTDSFETQYF.

The chain combines TRBV5-5 with TRBJ1-1, with D maybe TRBD1 (6 bases). The length of the CDR3 is 15 residues. V lost 0 bases to trimming and J lost 8 bases, with 17 bases between them. The germline V gene encodes CDR1 SGHKS and CDR2 YYEKEE (reference sequence). The CDR3 protein is CASSLDPNPGQEAFF. The CDR3 DNA reads as TGTGCCAGCAGCTTGGACCCGAACCCGGGACAAGAAGCTTTCTTT.

Points on this clonotype: Its ends do not fully match the called genes, so a read error is possible. The chain has TRBV5-4 and TRBJ2-7; D is ambiguous. Germline CDR1 and CDR2: SGHNT and YYREEE (reference sequence). The CDR3 length is 13 residues. DNA for the CDR3: TGTGCCAGCAGCTTTTTCCCCTCCGACGAGCAGTACTTC. Protein product: CASSFFPSDEQYF.

This chain joins TRBV4-1 and TRBJ1-4; D gene uncertain. Looked up from germline, CDR1 is MGHRA and CDR2 is YSYEKL. V was shortened by 1 base and J by 7 bases, with 16 bases between the two germline ends. The CDR3 runs to 16 residues. CDR3 coding DNA: TGCGCCAGCAGCCAAGCTGATCGAGACTCCCGTGAAAAACTGTTTTTT. Its protein product is CASSQADRDSREKLFF.

V is TRBV7-6 and J is TRBJ2-7, with TRBD1 matching 7 bases. The CDR3 sequence is 14 residues long. V shed 5 bases and J 4 bases; nucleotides not matched to a gene: 8. The germline CDR1 and CDR2 sequences are SGHVS and FNYEAQ. The CDR3, as DNA: TGTGCCAGCAGCGCGACAGGGAGCTCTTACGAGCAGTACTTC. Translating gives CASSATGSSYEQYF.

This sequence joins TRBV6-6 and TRBJ2-1, with 11 positions matching TRBD1. Germline CDR1 reads MNHNY; CDR2 reads SVGAGI (reference sequence). V trimming: 6 bases; J trimming: 14 bases; junction bases outside the gene matches: 15. This CDR3 has 15 amino acids. The DNA of the CDR3 is TGTGCCAGCAGCAAATCCAATGGACAGGGGGCGCGAGAGTTCTTC. Residues: CASSKSNGQGAREFF.

This clonotype was observed many times. The J gene is TRBJ2-7, the V gene TRBV5-5; D remains ambiguous. CDR1 and CDR2 from the germline V gene are SGHKS and YYEKEE (reference sequence). The CDR3 is 14 residues long. V lost 0 bases to trimming and J lost 2 bases, with 9 bases between them. DNA for the CDR3: TGTGCCAGCAGCTTGGCGGACCACACCTACGAGCAGTACTTC. Translated, it gives CASSLADHTYEQYF.

The V call is TRBV5-1, the J call TRBJ2-5; D is perhaps TRBD2 (5 bases). The end of the DNA aligns better with TRBJ2-7, so the J call may be wrong. The CDR3 has 14 amino acids. Looked up from germline, CDR1 is SGHRS and CDR2 is YFSETQ. The CDR3 DNA is TGCGCCAGCAGTCTCTCCGTCGGGAACTACGAGCAGTACTTC. It specifies CASSLSVGNYEQYF.

The V call is TRBV28, the J call TRBJ1-2; the D gene is possibly TRBD1 (5 bases). V lost 5 bases to trimming and J lost 0 bases, with 19 bases between them. Per germline, CDR1 MDHEN and CDR2 SYDVKM. The CDR3 contains 17 residues. The CDR3 loop is CASSPGGGDQANYGYTF. As DNA, the CDR3 is TGTGCCAGCAGTCCCGGGGGAGGCGACCAAGCTAACTATGGCTACACCTTC.

In the case of this clonotype: A read error may produce the germline difference seen at one junction end. The V gene is TRBV12-3 or TRBV12-4, the J gene TRBJ2-5; D remains unclear. The CDR3 is 14 amino acids. The CDR3 is CAGSPRHTLETQYF. CDR3 sequence (DNA): TGTGCCGGCAGTCCCAGGCATACTCTGGAGACCCAGTACTTC.

This clonotype has only a few counts. The chain carries TRBV14 and TRBJ2-5; the D is unclear. The V gene lost 2 bases and the J gene lost 2 bases, with 6 bases spanning the gap. Per the germline V gene, CDR1 is SGHDN and CDR2 is FVKESK. This CDR3 region has 13 residues. DNA of the CDR3: TGTGCCAGCAGCCAACTAATTCAAGAGACCCAGTACTTC. As protein: CASSQLIQETQYF.

This clonotype was found once. Sequence at one end of the junction differs from germline and may be a read error. The chain joins TRBV5-1 to TRBJ2-7; D not certain. CDR3 length: 11 amino acids. The germline V gene encodes CDR1 SGHRS and CDR2 YFSETQ. The CDR3: CVSSLGDEQYF. The CDR3 bases are TGCGTCAGCAGCCTCGGAGACGAGCAGTACTTC.

The V and J genes are TRBV28 and TRBJ2-7; 7 bases match TRBD1. Germline values: CDR1 MDHEN, CDR2 SYDVKM. The CDR3 is 15 residues long. J gave up 5 bases and V 5 bases, and 12 bases lay outside the gene matches. The CDR3 loop reads CASSTRRQGDNEQYF. CDR3 sequence (DNA): TGTGCCAGCAGTACCCGACGACAGGGAGATAACGAGCAGTACTTC.

The chain couples TRBV20-1 to TRBJ2-7; TRBD2 agrees at 9 bases. This CDR3 comprises 17 residues. V was pared by 4 bases and J by 2 bases, with 15 bases of the junction left unmatched. CDR1 and CDR2 (germline): DFQATT, SNEGSKA (reference sequence). In DNA form, the CDR3 reads TGCAGTGCTAAAGGAACCCCTGGGGCTAGCGGGACCTACGAGCAGTACTTC. Protein: CSAKGTPGASGTYEQYF.

This clonotype was observed a few times. The chain recombines TRBV5-1 with TRBJ2-7; either TRBD1 or TRBD2 may fit D (6 bases each). The CDR3 is 14 residues long. From germline, CDR1 is SGHRS and CDR2 YFSETQ. The ends were cut back, 4 bases at V and 3 bases at J, with 14 bases in the middle. This CDR3 reads CASSPGGGNYEQYF. The CDR3, as DNA: TGCGCCAGCAGCCCCGGGGGCGGGAACTACGAGCAGTACTTC.

V is TRBV7-9 and J is TRBJ2-7, with TRBD2 matching 8 bases. The J call may be mistaken, given a closer DNA end match to TRBJ2-5. Germline CDR1 SEHNR, CDR2 FQNEAQ (reference sequence). There are 17 residues in the CDR3. CDR3 sequence: CASSYLFGLAGRETQYF. CDR3 DNA: TGTGCCAGCAGCTATTTATTCGGCCTAGCGGGTCGGGAGACCCAGTACTTC.

The chain carries TRBV6-1 and TRBJ2-3; D possibly corresponds to TRBD2 (5 bases). Between the trimmed V and J ends, which lost 7 bases and 13 bases, there was a span of 12 bases. The germline V gene encodes CDR1 MNHNS and CDR2 SASEGT. The CDR3 contains 10 residues. The CDR3 region is CASKDYSEYF. In DNA, the CDR3 is TGTGCCAGCAAAGACTACTCGGAGTATTTT.